The entry below describes one T cell receptor beta chain. Antigen specificity is unknown. Just one base apart from a much larger clone, this may be a read error. From the PCR reads, TCRdb called clonotypes with MiXCR, one entry per CDR3 protein. The table records hundreds of thousands of distinct CDR3 sequences, over 25% of them present only once. This sample was taken from a study of molecular identifiers for immune sequencing clone quantification. The study, taken as a whole, reports: Clones above 20 RNA copies contained over 98% of effector molecules but under 1% of naive ones.

The authors gated naive CD8 T cells as CD8+CD4-CCR7+CD45RA+ for sorting. The length of the CDR3 is 14 residues. Trimming shortened V by 5 bases and J by 5 bases, and 15 bases separated the two germline ends. The sequencing sample was made of naive CD8+ T cells from blood, with Jurkat cell RNA spiked in. Specified subset: FACS-sorted CD8+CD4-CCR7+CD45RA+ naive T cells. This receptor was taken from a human donor in good health. Some libraries in this study had Jurkat cell RNA spiked in. The chain joins TRBV12-3 or TRBV12-4 to TRBJ1-1, with D tentatively TRBD1 (5 bases). CDR3 nucleotides: TGTGCCAGCAGTCCACTCGGGGGTTGGACTGAAGCTTTCTTT. Translation: CASSPLGGWTEAFF.